The clone carrying this T cell receptor beta chain has at least ten counts. The antigen remains undetermined. The source material, RNA transcripts, was used to amplify TCR beta CDR3 regions. When the TCR CDR3 underwent first-round RT-PCR, the HTBI primer set was used. TCRdb re-derived calls from the multiplex PCR reads in MiXCR, one entry per CDR3 protein. The table lists 640,000 or so distinct CDR3 sequences, over 12% of them singletons. This record belongs to a study of T cells in Graves' hyperthyroidism and ophthalmopathy. Study as a whole: Peripheral blood specimens were obtained at initial diagnosis, prior to any treatment. Study-level findings and limits: Ophthalmopathy was predicted by the model a median of roughly 6 months ahead of onset.

The CDR3 contains 14 residues. V shed 3 bases, J shed 5 bases, and the junction held 10 bases outside the gene matches. The V gene's germline CDR1 is GTSNPN and CDR2 SVGIG (reference sequence). Sequencing input: blood. V usage is TRBV30 and J usage is TRBJ2-7; 7 bases line up with TRBD2. The sequence was obtained from a middle-aged woman with Graves' ophthalmopathy. The CDR3 reads CAWRVMREFNEQYF. The CDR3 DNA reads as TGTGCCTGGAGGGTAATGCGGGAGTTCAACGAGCAGTACTTC.